Shown below are 14 T cell receptor beta chains from a single sample sequenced in a study of sequential checkpoint blockade in melanoma. As to treatment: randomized to nivolumab then ipilimumab (arm A) or the reverse (arm B). This table comes from immunoSEQ multiplex PCR, and its TCRdb copy is limited to in-frame clones, with some not included. The sample lists some 40,000 clones; about 30% were seen once. The sample consisted of tumor tissue (inferred from file names), taken from a patient given nivolumab and ipilimumab in sequence. The receptors derive from a human donor with melanoma.

The table lists this clone with many counts. The chain carries TRBV11-3 and TRBJ2-2; 10 nucleotides match TRBD1. Germline trimming cut 4 bases from V and 3 bases from J; bases unmatched to any gene: 2. The CDR3 spans 15 residues. Germline loops: CDR1 SGHNT, CDR2 YENEEA. The CDR3 spells CASSSGTGDTGELFF. In DNA form, the CDR3 reads TGTGCCAGCAGCTCAGGGACAGGGGACACCGGGGAGCTGTTTTTT.

This clone has ten or more counts. The genes are TRBV11-3 and TRBJ2-3, with 16 bases fitting TRBD2. The junction had 3 bases not matched to a gene; V was cut back by 4 bases and J by 5 bases. This CDR3 is 16 amino acids long. In germline, CDR1 is SGHNT, CDR2 YENEEA. CDR3 bases: TGTGCCAGCAGCTCGGGACTAGCGGGGGGGCTAGATACGCAGTATTTT. Residues: CASSSGLAGGLDTQYF.

This clone was seen ten or more times. A read error may account for a junction end that differs from germline. The V call is TRBV6-8, the J call TRBJ1-2; D not certain. The CDR3 sequence is 13 residues long. Germline CDR1 is MNHGY and CDR2 is SAAAGT. CDR3 amino acids: CAISVSPRYGYTF. The CDR3 nucleotides are TGTGCCATCAGTGTCTCCCCCCGCTATGGCTACACCTTC.

This clone came up a few times. The rearrangement links TRBV9 to TRBJ1-2; D not certain. CDR1 is SGDLS and CDR2 is YYNGEE in the germline V gene. Trimming stripped 0 bases from V and 2 bases from J, with 8 bases between. The CDR3 length is 14 residues. DNA for the CDR3: TGTGCCAGCAGCGTAGTTGCGGAGAACTATGGCTACACCTTC. This codes for CASSVVAENYGYTF. Using reference TRBV9 and TRBJ1-2 for the parts outside the CDR3, the full variable domain is DSGVTQTPKHLITATGQRVTLRCSPRSGDLSVYWYQQSLDQGLQFLIQYYNGEERAKGNILERFSAQQFPDLHSELNLSSLELGDSALYFCASSVVAENYGYTFGSGTRLTVV.

DNA for the CDR3: TGTGCCAGTAGACCCGTCGATAGCAGGTTGGAGACCCAGTACTTC. Residues: CASRPVDSRLETQYF. The rearrangement links TRBV19 to TRBJ2-5, with D uncertain. V was trimmed by 6 bases and J by 5 bases, leaving 19 bases between them. This CDR3 has 15 residues. Per germline, CDR1 LNHDA and CDR2 SQIVND (reference sequence).

The genes are TRBV10-1 and TRBJ1-2; no definite D call. Trimming shortened V by 6 bases and J by 6 bases, and 14 bases separated the two germline ends. The germline V gene has CDR1 WNHNN and CDR2 SYGVQD (reference sequence). The CDR3 consists of 13 residues. The CDR3 loop is CASRASYYDGYTF. CDR3 nucleotides: TGCGCCAGCAGAGCCAGTTATTATGATGGCTACACCTTC.

This clone was found a few times. This chain uses TRBV11-3 with TRBJ2-7; 13 bases align to TRBD2. Germline CDR1 reads SGHNT; CDR2 reads YENEEA. The CDR3 runs to 14 residues. J gave up 7 bases and V 3 bases, and 3 bases lay outside the gene matches. The CDR3 is CASSLGLAGREQYF. The CDR3, as DNA: TGTGCCAGCAGCTTGGGACTAGCGGGGAGGGAGCAGTACTTC. Full variable domain (remainder filled in from reference TRBV11-3 and TRBJ2-7): EAGVVQSPRYKIIEKKQPVAFWCNPISGHNTLYWYLQNLGQGPELLIRYENEEAVDDSQLPKDRFSAERLKGVDSTLKIQPAELGDSAVYLCASSLGLAGREQYFGPGTRLTVT.

The chain combines TRBV9 with TRBJ1-1; 10 bases align to TRBD1. Germline CDR1 is SGDLS and CDR2 is YYNGEE. The CDR3 runs to 16 residues. Losses at the gene ends were 4 bases for V and 11 bases for J; bases not matched to a gene: 17. Written as DNA, the CDR3 is TGTGCCAGCAGCCCAGAGGGATATTTGACAGGGGGCCTGGCTTTCTTT. This gives the protein CASSPEGYLTGGLAFF.

This clone was recorded a few times. This rearrangement joins TRBV6-8 to TRBJ1-6, with unresolved D. Looked up from germline, CDR1 is MNHGY and CDR2 is SAAAGT. The CDR3 contains 13 residues. Trimming cost V 7 bases and J 9 bases, with 13 bases left between them. CDR3 protein: CASTALPISPLHF. CDR3 DNA sequence: TGTGCCAGCACCGCCCTGCCAATTTCACCCCTCCACTTT.

This chain connects TRBV10-2 to TRBJ1-1, with D perhaps matching TRBD1 (5 bases). Trimming took off 2 bases at V and 3 bases at J, with 10 bases between the two ends. Germline CDR1 is WSHSY and CDR2 is SAAADI. This CDR3 spans 14 amino acids. Written as DNA, the CDR3 is TGCGCCAGCAGTGAGGGGGGGATCCACACTGAAGCTTTCTTT. It is translated as CASSEGGIHTEAFF.

This clone was counted many times. The chain recombines TRBV6-8 with TRBJ1-4; TRBD1 might be the D (5 bases). Trimming left V 8 bases short and J 4 bases short, with 14 bases between. The CDR3 extends over 14 amino acids. Germline CDR1 and CDR2: MNHGY and SAAAGT. CDR3 bases: TGTGCCAGCGTAGGTGGGGCCCGTAATGAAAAACTGTTTTTT. This encodes CASVGGARNEKLFF.

V gene TRBV18 combines with J gene TRBJ2-5; D is uncertain. The ends were cut back, 3 bases at V and 1 base at J, with 12 bases in the middle. Germline V CDR1 and CDR2: KGHSH, LQKENI. This CDR3 has 15 amino acids. CDR3 sequence (DNA): TGTGCCAGCTCACCTATGATTATCAGCCAAGAGACCCAGTACTTC. Translation: CASSPMIISQETQYF.

The chain is built from TRBV19 and TRBJ1-5, with 7 positions matching TRBD1. There are 15 residues in the CDR3. Losses at the gene ends were 6 bases for V and 1 base for J; bases not matched to a gene: 6. Germline CDR1 is LNHDA and CDR2 is SQIVND (reference sequence). As DNA, the CDR3 is TGTGCCAGTAGGGACAGGTCACCGAGCAATCAGCCCCAGCATTTT. Protein: CASRDRSPSNQPQHF.

The genes are TRBV19 and TRBJ2-2; D may be TRBD1 or TRBD2 (5 bases each). Trimming took 3 bases from V and 4 from J, leaving 21 bases between them. The CDR3 runs 18 residues. Per the germline V gene, CDR1 is LNHDA and CDR2 is SQIVND (reference sequence). The CDR3 region has the DNA TGTGCCAGTAGTATTTTTGGGGGTCGGTATACGGTCACCGGGGAGCTGTTTTTT. It translates to CASSIFGGRYTVTGELFF. The whole variable domain, filled in from reference TRBV19 and TRBJ2-2, reads DGGITQSPKYLFRKEGQNVTLSCEQNLNHDAMYWYRQDPGQGLRLIYYSQIVNDFQKGDIAEGYSVSREKKESFPLTVTSAQKNPTAFYLCASSIFGGRYTVTGELFFGEGSRLTVL.